Sequencing of this T cell receptor beta chain was carried out in a study of blood T cell repertoires in COVID-19 (dated by TCRdb to 2018 to 2020). For the study in its entirety: Samples from collaborators originated in the United States, Italy and Spain and spanned both the acute and convalescent phases of COVID-19. A de-identified subject ID, COVID-19 status, age in years and sex were almost always included in the sample metadata. The repertoires were released in a freely available public database intended as a resource for research on the immune response to SARS-CoV-2. Subjects who had been exposed to COVID-19, were actively infected with it, or had recovered from it provided the deeply sampled blood TCRbeta repertoires that made up the dataset. The material from the prospective study consisted of cDNA or gDNA derived from T cells, B-cell-depleted T cells, or PBMCs. Where available, HLA class I and class II types were taken from metadata supplied by the sample provider and were not determined by assay-based typing. The samples were drawn from two sources: the first 160 participants of the ongoing ImmuneRACE study, and 1,200 or so subjects contributed by 6 global collaborators.

Whole blood was collected in K2EDTA tubes by collaborating institutions according to the institutions' own protocols. For TCRbeta analysis, collaborators shipped samples as frozen whole blood, isolated PBMCs, or DNA extracted from either of those sample types. The immunoSEQ Assay, a bias-controlled multiplex PCR, was used to amplify TCRbeta CDR3 regions from genomic DNA. Per the original workflow: The number of nucleated cells in each sample was estimated by amplification of reference gene primers within the assay. To quantify the absolute abundance of each unique TCRbeta CDR3 rearrangement, sequence reads were collapsed and filtered. Productive Simpson clonality was computed per sample as the square root of Simpson's diversity index over productive rearrangements. TCRdb re-hosts the immuneACCESS table, in-frame sequences only. Its copies lack some clones; in the studies checked, an unresolved V gene accounts for under half of them, and the cause for the rest is not known. V and J calls and clone size come straight from that table; D and trimming were deduced from the DNA. The sample table records 120,000 to 150,000 clones; approximately 73% of these occur just once. Around 4% of the sample belongs to the ten largest clones.

Findings and caveats that apply to the study as a whole: Clinical and demographic metadata were provided uncurated, with the amount varying by source and participant.

The cysteine opens and the phenylalanine closes a CDR3 of 12 amino acids. The sequence is cut down to CDR3 DNA, 36 bases in frame from base 1. The germline ends are 12 bases apart after V is trimmed by 5 bases and J by 7 bases. For CDR1 and CDR2, the germline V gene (reference sequence) lists SEHNR and FQNEAQ. As to this clone: Its specific antigen is unknown. Within one base of it there is no much larger clone, and no base qualities were kept.

Specimen: peripheral blood. The sequence is built from TRBV7-9 and TRBJ2-7, with TRBD1 perhaps the D gene, on 5 matching bases. The origin of this receptor is a man aged 55 to 70 with acute or convalescent COVID-19. Read as DNA, the sequence is TGTGCCAGCAGCCCCGGTGCAGGGGAGCAGTACTTC. It encodes CASSPGAGEQYF.